This T cell receptor beta chain was captured by sequencing in a study of blood T cell repertoires in COVID-19. This clone was counted between two and nine times. As handled by the study authors: Nucleated cell number was recorded as an estimate derived from reference gene primer amplification. The method was immunoSEQ multiplex PCR; TCRdb's version includes in-frame clones alone and lacks a portion of them. The V and J calls and clone size are taken from that table; D and trimming were inferred from the DNA. The sample has 120,000 to 150,000 clones, roughly four fifths seen once. Sample: peripheral blood. The sequence came from a human donor with acute or convalescent COVID-19. The donor label of this sample is uncertain.

The DNA of the CDR3 is TGTGCCAGCAGCCAAGATCGCGTTCTCCTCGTCACAGATACGCAGTATTTT. This gives the protein CASSQDRVLLVTDTQYF. The chain employs TRBV4-2 and TRBJ2-3, with no clear D. Germline V gene lookup returns CDR1 LGHNA and CDR2 YNFKEQ. V shed 0 bases and J shed 2 bases, with 15 bases lying between them. The CDR3 length is 17 residues.